This T cell receptor beta chain is drawn from a study of OX40 agonist ivuxolimab in advanced cancers. Only in-frame clones appear in the TCRdb table, and some are missing; sequencing was by immunoSEQ multiplex PCR. Altogether roughly 26,000 clones are present, approximately 89% being singletons, with the ten largest covering 16%. CDR3 size: 14 residues. The germline V gene has CDR1 MGHRA and CDR2 YSYEKL. V shed 1 base, J shed 3 bases, and the junction held 3 bases outside the gene matches. The specimen comprised CD4+ or CD8+ T cells sorted from blood, sampled in a trial of the OX40 agonist ivuxolimab. The clonotype was recovered from an adult with an advanced solid tumor such as melanoma, head and neck, liver or kidney cancer. The V gene is TRBV4-1, the J gene TRBJ2-7; TRBD1 matches 7 bases. In DNA, the CDR3 is TGCGCCAGCAGCCAAGTAACAGGGGACTACGAGCAGTACTTC. This sequence encodes CASSQVTGDYEQYF.